This T cell receptor (beta chain) came from a study of blood T cell repertoires in COVID-19. Whole-study context: PBMCs, B-cell-depleted T cells, or T cells were the source of the cDNA or gDNA that made up the material.

Generated by immunoSEQ multiplex PCR, the TCRdb table keeps only in-frame clones and is missing some. The data hold roughly 250,000 clones, with 88% observed a single time. V shed 5 bases and J shed 6 bases, with 22 bases lying between them. This CDR3 spans 15 amino acids. CDR1 is GTSNPN and CDR2 is SVGIG in the germline V gene (reference sequence). Sequencing was performed on PBMCs or T cells enriched from blood (not recorded which). This receptor was identified in a middle-aged woman with acute COVID-19. The chain carries TRBV30 and TRBJ1-1; TRBD1 is a possible D gene (6 bases). CDR3 amino acids: CAWLTRGGLRAEAFF. Here the CDR3 DNA reads TGTGCCTGGCTCACAAGGGGGGGTTTAAGGGCTGAAGCTTTCTTT.